Below, one T cell receptor (beta chain) is given with its context. Participants' own reports of clinical history determined their cohort assignment. The record originates from a study of blood T cell repertoires in COVID-19. Study-level background: Sites in the United States, Italy and Spain provided acute and convalescent COVID-19 samples. Sources were T cells, B-cell-depleted T cells, or PBMCs; the material itself was cDNA or gDNA.

In the original analysis: Quantification of nucleated cells was approximated via reference gene primer amplification. Assay: immunoSEQ multiplex PCR; the TCRdb copy retains only in-frame clones and omits some. The DNA gave D and trimming, while V, J and clone size come from that table. The sample lists about 140,000 clones; 80% to 85% were seen once. The germline gives CDR1 KGHDR, CDR2 SFDVKD. V lost 9 bases, J lost 5 bases, and 6 bases lay in between. The CDR3 totals 10 residues. The sample was PBMCs or T cells enriched from blood (not recorded which). The TCR comes from a man in his forties or fifties with acute COVID-19. The chain uses TRBV24-1 and TRBJ2-5; no reliable D call. CDR3 nucleotide sequence: TGTGCCACCTGTCGGGAGACCCAGTACTTC. Encoded protein: CATCRETQYF.